This T cell receptor (beta chain) is from a study of metastatic and nonmetastatic thyroid tumors. About the study: Repertoires from malignant and benign thyroid patients were compared across blood and tumor or nodule tissue.

There are a few counts of this clone. With V trimmed by 10 bases and J by 6 bases, 11 bases remained unmatched. CDR3 length: 14 residues. Germline V gene lookup returns CDR1 MRHNA and CDR2 SNTAGT. All patients were untreated before thyroid surgery. With MiXCR, TCRdb reprocessed the PCR reads. The sample records about 21,000 clones, roughly 30% being singletons. Sequencing was performed on tumor tissue. This receptor was taken from a male donor with papillary thyroid cancer or a benign thyroid nodule (not recorded which). Some clones in this sample may be carry-over from other donors' samples. The V and J genes are TRBV6-4 and TRBJ2-3, with 9 positions matching TRBD1. The CDR3 DNA reads as TGTGCCAAGAATCACCGGGACAGGGCGGATACGCAGTATTTT. It specifies CAKNHRDRADTQYF.